These 32 T cell receptor beta chains share one sample of origin, sequenced in a study of brain T cells in children with intractable seizures. Profiling relied on immunoSEQ multiplex PCR, and the TCRdb table lists in-frame clones only, not all of them. Of about 340,000 clones listed, approximately 93% are singletons. The time point denotes: blood from clinic visit 5 months post-surgery; TSC patient then seizure free. The sample here was peripheral blood, taken less than 6 months after surgery. The source of these receptors is a boy under three years old with tuberous sclerosis and intractable seizures.

V usage is TRBV10-3 and J usage is TRBJ1-2; unclear D gene. Germline-derived CDR1 and CDR2 are ENHRY and SYGVKD. The CDR3 is 15 residues long. V was clipped by 4 bases and J by 6 bases, with 18 bases between them. The CDR3 DNA reads as TGTGCCATCAGTGCGGAGGGTCCTCCAATCAATGGCTACACCTTC. This sequence encodes CAISAEGPPINGYTF.

This chain connects TRBV4-1 to TRBJ1-1; D gene ambiguous. The CDR3 runs 17 residues. V was shortened by 0 bases and J by 4 bases, with 18 bases between the two germline ends. CDR1 MGHRA and CDR2 YSYEKL come from the germline V gene. The CDR3 nucleotides are TGCGCCAGCAGCCAAGAGGGCCACAAATCGGCATTCACTGAAGCTTTCTTT. It yields the protein CASSQEGHKSAFTEAFF.

V usage is TRBV19 and J usage is TRBJ1-1; D may be TRBD1 (5 bases). The V gene's germline CDR1 is LNHDA and CDR2 SQIVND (reference sequence). V gave up 3 bases and J gave up 4 bases, with 9 bases separating them. The CDR3 runs 13 residues. CDR3 sequence reads: CASSIPGVTEAFF. The CDR3 coding sequence is TGTGCCAGTAGTATCCCGGGGGTCACTGAAGCTTTCTTT.

The V and J genes are TRBV12-3 or TRBV12-4 and TRBJ1-2; tentatively, D is TRBD1 (5 bases). This CDR3 spans 12 amino acids. With 7 bases removed from V and 1 base from J, the gap between germline ends came to 7 bases. CDR3 loop: CASKDNNYGYTF. The CDR3 DNA is TGTGCCAGCAAGGACAATAACTATGGCTACACCTTC.

This chain links TRBV5-8 with TRBJ2-3, with TRBD2 matching 9 bases. This CDR3 comprises 17 residues. V shed 5 bases, J shed 1 base, and the junction held 11 bases outside the gene matches. CDR1 and CDR2 (germline): SGHTS, YDEGEE. The CDR3 spells CASRVGGLALGTDTQYF. CDR3 DNA: TGTGCCAGCAGGGTCGGAGGACTAGCGCTTGGCACAGATACGCAGTATTTT.

This chain uses TRBV6-5 with TRBJ2-7; D possibly corresponds to TRBD2 (6 bases). The V end lost 5 bases, the J end lost 2 bases, and 10 bases lay between the germline ends. This CDR3 comprises 13 residues. The V gene's germline CDR1 is MNHEY and CDR2 SVGAGI. CDR3 region: CASSTTGAYEQYF. CDR3 coding DNA: TGTGCCAGCAGTACGACGGGAGCCTACGAGCAGTACTTC.

V is TRBV18 and J is TRBJ2-5; TRBD1 matches 7 bases. The CDR3 spans 13 residues. V gave up 5 bases and J gave up 5 bases; unmatched junction bases: 5. CDR1 is KGHSH, CDR2 LQKENI, per germline. The CDR3 protein is CASSSTGTETQYF. DNA for the CDR3: TGTGCCAGCTCATCGACAGGGACGGAGACCCAGTACTTC. The full variable domain, rest sourced from reference TRBV18 and TRBJ2-5, is NAGVMQNPRHLVRRRGQEARLRCSPMKGHSHVYWYRQLPEEGLKFMVYLQKENIIDESGMPKERFSAEFPKEGPSILRIQQVVRGDSAAYFCASSSTGTETQYFGPGTRLLVL.

This CDR3 reads CASSPRAGQGMNTEAFF. For the CDR3, the DNA is TGTGCCAGCAGCCCCCGGGCGGGACAGGGAATGAACACTGAAGCTTTCTTT. This chain connects TRBV7-9 to TRBJ1-1; 9 bases are a match to TRBD1. The CDR3 has 17 residues. Germline V CDR1 and CDR2: SEHNR, FQNEAQ (reference sequence). V shed 5 bases, J shed 0 bases, and the junction held 10 bases outside the gene matches.

The chain couples TRBV4-2 to TRBJ2-5; 7 bases agree with TRBD2. CDR3 length equals 14 residues. Germline CDR1 LGHNA, CDR2 YNFKEQ. V was pared by 3 bases and J by 5 bases, with 6 bases of the junction left unmatched. The CDR3 nucleotides are TGTGCCAGCAGCCATAGGAGGGAGGGGGAGACCCAGTACTTC. Protein: CASSHRREGETQYF.

As concerns this clone: Germline and junction disagree at one end, which may indicate a read error. The rearrangement links TRBV30 to TRBJ1-6; D ambiguous. This CDR3 has 13 residues. Germline V gene sequence: CDR1 GTSNPN, CDR2 SVGIG (reference sequence). CDR3 sequence: CAWRFRDNSPLHF. The DNA for the CDR3 is TGTGCGTGGAGATTTAGGGATAATTCACCCCTCCACTTT.

The genes are TRBV19 and TRBJ2-3; TRBD1 aligns across 9 bases. From germline, CDR1 is LNHDA and CDR2 SQIVND (reference sequence). V lost 3 bases and J lost 0; bases outside the gene matches: 1. CDR3 length: 15 residues. The CDR3 loop reads CASSMGQGSTDTQYF. In DNA, the CDR3 is TGTGCCAGTAGTATGGGACAGGGTAGCACAGATACGCAGTATTTT.

In its sample, this clone was seen once. The rearrangement joins TRBV3-1 (or the pseudogene TRBV3-2) to TRBJ2-1, with 8 positions matching TRBD2. Germline CDR1 LGHDT, CDR2 YNNKEL (reference sequence). The CDR3 is made up of 14 amino acids. The V and J ends lost 2 bases and 6 bases, in that order; junction bases with no gene match: 3. CDR3 coding DNA: TGTGCCAGCAGCCAAAACGGGGGGGTCAATGAGCAGTTCTTC. Amino acids: CASSQNGGVNEQFF.

The chain has TRBV10-2 and TRBJ1-2; D gene unclear. The V and J ends lost 6 bases and 5 bases respectively, with 7 bases between them. This CDR3 spans 11 amino acids. Germline V gene data show CDR1 as WSHSY and CDR2 as SAAADI. DNA for the CDR3: TGCGCCAGCAGGGACGGATATGGCTACACCTTC. Translated, it gives CASRDGYGYTF.

The genes are TRBV30 and TRBJ2-5, with 14 nucleotides matching TRBD2. J gave up 4 bases and V 3 bases, and 10 bases lay outside the gene matches. The germline CDR1 and CDR2 sequences are GTSNPN and SVGIG (reference sequence). The CDR3 runs to 17 residues. CDR3 amino acids: CAWSPGLAGGSVETQYF. CDR3 in DNA: TGTGCCTGGAGCCCCGGACTAGCGGGGGGTAGTGTAGAGACCCAGTACTTC.

In the case of this clone: This sample includes further DNA sequences coding for the same CDR3. V usage is TRBV24-1 and J usage is TRBJ1-2; D is undetermined. V dropped 3 bases and J dropped 4 bases, with 2 bases sitting between them. Per the germline V gene, CDR1 is KGHDR and CDR2 is SFDVKD. The CDR3 consists of 11 residues. This CDR3 is CATSDPYGYTF. As DNA, the CDR3 is TGTGCCACCAGTGATCCCTATGGCTACACCTTC.

The gene calls are TRBV9 and TRBJ1-6; no firm D call. Deletions cut 1 base from V and 8 bases from J, with 16 bases between. The CDR3 runs 16 residues. Looked up from germline, CDR1 is SGDLS and CDR2 is YYNGEE. CDR3 sequence reads: CASSVWEGGSYSPLHF. CDR3 sequence (DNA): TGTGCCAGCAGCGTATGGGAGGGAGGTTCTTATTCACCCCTCCACTTT.

The rearrangement joins TRBV7-9 to TRBJ2-7; no firm D call. Trimming stripped 5 bases from V and 3 bases from J, with 20 bases between. In germline, CDR1 is SEHNR, CDR2 FQNEAQ (reference sequence). CDR3 size: 16 residues. CDR3 sequence reads: CASSPDTPLLVYEQYF. CDR3 DNA sequence: TGTGCCAGCAGCCCTGATACCCCCTTGCTGGTCTACGAGCAGTACTTC.

This chain joins TRBV6-5 and TRBJ2-7; D uncertain. The V and J ends lost 3 bases and 2 bases respectively, with 11 bases between them. This CDR3 spans 14 amino acids. CDR1 is MNHEY, CDR2 SVGAGI, per germline. CDR3 nucleotides: TGTGCCAGCAGTTATACCCCCGCCACCTACGAGCAGTACTTC. This sequence encodes CASSYTPATYEQYF.

The chain recombines TRBV7-3 with TRBJ2-1; a weak D match, TRBD2 (6 bases). CDR1 is SGHTA, CDR2 FQGTGA, per germline. The CDR3 has 15 amino acids. The ends were cut back, 0 bases at V and 3 bases at J, with 9 bases in the middle. Here the CDR3 reads CASSLTGGIYNEQFF. The CDR3 DNA is TGTGCCAGCAGCTTAACGGGCGGGATCTACAATGAGCAGTTCTTC.

CDR3 DNA: TGTGCCAGTAGTTCCCAAGGGACAGGGAATTCCTACGAGCAGTACTTC. It translates to CASSSQGTGNSYEQYF. The chain has TRBV19 and TRBJ2-7, with 9 nucleotides matching TRBD1. The CDR3 is made up of 16 amino acids. V lost 5 bases, J lost 1 base, and 9 bases stayed unmatched. The germline V gene has CDR1 LNHDA and CDR2 SQIVND (reference sequence).

The genes are TRBV6-5 and TRBJ1-5; TRBD1 matches at 8 bases. The CDR3 spans 15 residues. Germline V gene lookup returns CDR1 MNHEY and CDR2 SVGAGI. The ends lost 6 bases at V and 3 bases at J; junction bases unmatched: 7. The CDR3 DNA follows: TGTGCCAGCAGCCCCGGGACAGGTGACAATCAGCCCCAGCATTTT. Its translation: CASSPGTGDNQPQHF.

The chain carries TRBV2 and TRBJ2-1; 8 bases align to TRBD2. The CDR3 spans 14 residues. From germline, CDR1 is SNHLY and CDR2 FYNNEI. V lost 7 bases to trimming and J lost 2 bases; unmatched junction nucleotides: 4. The CDR3: CASTGLAPYNEQFF. The CDR3 bases are TGTGCCAGCACTGGACTAGCCCCCTACAATGAGCAGTTCTTC.

This chain uses TRBV30 with TRBJ1-2; D is ambiguous. The CDR3 runs 12 residues. The germline V gene encodes CDR1 GTSNPN and CDR2 SVGIG (reference sequence). Trimming removed 1 base at V and 4 bases at J, with 7 bases between. The CDR3 is CAWSDSSYGYTF. CDR3 DNA: TGTGCCTGGAGTGATAGTAGCTATGGCTACACCTTC. The variable domain in full, completed from reference TRBV30 and TRBJ1-2, reads SQTIHQWPATLVQPVGSPLSLECTVEGTSNPNLYWYRQAAGRGLQLLFYSVGIGQISSEVPQNLSASRPQDRQFILSSKKLLLSDSGFYLCAWSDSSYGYTFGSGTRLTVV.

V gene TRBV28 combines with J gene TRBJ2-2, with 7 bases aligning to TRBD2. Germline V CDR1 and CDR2: MDHEN, SYDVKM. CDR3 length equals 16 residues. The V gene end was trimmed by 6 bases and the J gene end by 6 bases; junction bases not matched to a gene: 13. The CDR3 bases are TGTGCCAGCAGAGCTCTAGCGGTCCCCGGGTCCGGGGAGCTGTTTTTT. The encoded protein is CASRALAVPGSGELFF. Complete variable domain (other parts from reference TRBV28 and TRBJ2-2): DVKVTQSSRYLVKRTGEKVFLECVQDMDHENMFWYRQDPGLGLRLIYFSYDVKMKEKGDIPEGYSVSREKKERFSLILESASTNQTSMYLCASRALAVPGSGELFFGEGSRLTVL.

The chain recombines TRBV14 with TRBJ1-1; D unresolved. Trimming pared 4 bases from V and 0 bases from J, leaving 6 bases between. This CDR3 comprises 13 residues. Looked up from germline, CDR1 is SGHDN and CDR2 is FVKESK. The CDR3: CASSPEMNTEAFF. Written as DNA, the CDR3 is TGTGCCAGCAGCCCGGAAATGAACACTGAAGCTTTCTTT.

The rearrangement links TRBV21-1 to TRBJ2-2. TRBV21-1 is deemed a pseudogene. This CDR3 is 16 amino acids long. This CDR3 is CASSKEGTENTGELFF. The CDR3 DNA reads TGTGCCAGCAGCAAAGAAGGGACGGAGAACACCGGGGAGCTGTTTTTT.

The rearrangement joins TRBV5-4 to TRBJ2-3; 9 bases agree with TRBD2. The CDR3 is 14 residues long. The V gene end was trimmed by 8 bases and the J gene end by 2 bases; junction bases not matched to a gene: 6. The germline gives CDR1 SGHNT, CDR2 YYREEE (reference sequence). In DNA, the CDR3 is TGTGCCAGTCTTAAGCGGGGGGACACAGATACGCAGTATTTT. It translates to CASLKRGDTDTQYF.

The chain couples TRBV9 to TRBJ2-1; D not resolved. The CDR3 consists of 16 residues. Germline V gives CDR1 SGDLS, CDR2 YYNGEE. Trimming took 0 bases from V and 4 from J, leaving 14 bases between them. The CDR3 is CASSVVWNPLYNEQFF. CDR3 nucleotide sequence: TGTGCCAGCAGCGTAGTTTGGAACCCTTTATACAATGAGCAGTTCTTC. Looking up the rest from reference TRBV9 and TRBJ2-1 gives the full variable domain: DSGVTQTPKHLITATGQRVTLRCSPRSGDLSVYWYQQSLDQGLQFLIQYYNGEERAKGNILERFSAQQFPDLHSELNLSSLELGDSALYFCASSVVWNPLYNEQFFGPGTRLTVL.

CDR3 nucleotides: TGTGCCAGTAGTATCGGGTCCCCTAACTACGAGCAGTACTTC. Protein sequence: CASSIGSPNYEQYF. The V and J genes are TRBV19 and TRBJ2-7; no clear D gene. Germline CDR1 LNHDA, CDR2 SQIVND (reference sequence). With 3 bases removed from V and 3 bases from J, the gap between germline ends came to 12 bases. This CDR3 is 14 amino acids long.

The chain uses TRBV30 and TRBJ2-7; 7 nucleotides match TRBD1. Germline CDR1 reads GTSNPN; CDR2 reads SVGIG (reference sequence). Trimming at V came to 3 bases and at J to 6 bases, leaving 2 bases not matched to a gene. This CDR3 contains 11 residues. The CDR3 DNA is TGTGCCTGGAGCCCAGGGGGCGAGCAGTACTTC. Amino acid sequence: CAWSPGGEQYF.

There are a few counts of this clone. The chain carries TRBV3-1 (or the pseudogene TRBV3-2) and TRBJ1-2; D gene ambiguous. Germline loops: CDR1 LGHDT, CDR2 YNNKEL (reference sequence). Trimming took off 2 bases at V and 4 bases at J, with 8 bases between the two ends. The CDR3 runs 13 residues. DNA of the CDR3: TGTGCCAGCAGCCAATTTACGGGCTATGGCTACACCTTC. It specifies CASSQFTGYGYTF.

On this clone: One end of the junction fails to match germline, which may point to a read error. The chain is built from TRBV6-5 and TRBJ2-7; maybe TRBD1 (7 bases). CDR3 length: 11 amino acids. In germline, CDR1 is MNHEY, CDR2 SVGAGI. For the CDR3, the DNA is TGTGCCAGCAGTCGCGGGACAGACTTAATCTTC. It encodes CASSRGTDLIF.